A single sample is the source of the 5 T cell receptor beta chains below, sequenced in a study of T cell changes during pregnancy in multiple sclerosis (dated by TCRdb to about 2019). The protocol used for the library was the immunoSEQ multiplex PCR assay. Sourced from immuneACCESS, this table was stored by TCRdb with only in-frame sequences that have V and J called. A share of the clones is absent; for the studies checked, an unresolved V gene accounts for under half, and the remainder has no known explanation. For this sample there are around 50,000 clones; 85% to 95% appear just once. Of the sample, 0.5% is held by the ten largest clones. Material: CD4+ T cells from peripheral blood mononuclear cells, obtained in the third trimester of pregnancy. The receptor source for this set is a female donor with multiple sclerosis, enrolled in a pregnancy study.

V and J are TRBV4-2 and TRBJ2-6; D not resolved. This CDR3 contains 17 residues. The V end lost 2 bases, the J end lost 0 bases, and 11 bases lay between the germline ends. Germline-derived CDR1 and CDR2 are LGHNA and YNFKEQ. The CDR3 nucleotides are TGTGCCAGCAGCCAAACCGTTGCGGCCTCTGGGGCCAACGTCCTGACTTTC. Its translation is CASSQTVAASGANVLTF.

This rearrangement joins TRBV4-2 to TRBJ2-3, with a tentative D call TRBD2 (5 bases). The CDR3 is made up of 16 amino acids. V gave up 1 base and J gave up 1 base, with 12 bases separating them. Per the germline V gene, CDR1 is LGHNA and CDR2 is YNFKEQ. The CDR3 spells CASSQAGLGGTDTQYF. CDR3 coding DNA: TGTGCCAGCAGCCAAGCTGGGCTCGGGGGCACAGATACGCAGTATTTT.

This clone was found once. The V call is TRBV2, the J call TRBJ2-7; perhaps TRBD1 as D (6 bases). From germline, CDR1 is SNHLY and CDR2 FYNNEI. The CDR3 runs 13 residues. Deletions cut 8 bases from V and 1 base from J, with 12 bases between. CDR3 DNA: TGTGCCAGCGGAGAGGACAGATCCTACGAGCAGTACTTC. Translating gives CASGEDRSYEQYF.

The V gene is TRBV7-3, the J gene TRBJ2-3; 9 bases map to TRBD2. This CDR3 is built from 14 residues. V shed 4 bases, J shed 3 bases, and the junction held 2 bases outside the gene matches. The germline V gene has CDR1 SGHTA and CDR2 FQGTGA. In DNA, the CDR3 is TGTGCCAGCAGCTCGGGACTAGCAACAGATACGCAGTATTTT. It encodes CASSSGLATDTQYF. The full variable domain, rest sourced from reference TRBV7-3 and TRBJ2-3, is GAGVSQTPSNKVTEKGKYVELRCDPISGHTALYWYRQSLGQGPEFLIYFQGTGAADDSGLPNDRFFAVRPEGSVSTLKIQRTERGDSAVYLCASSSGLATDTQYFGPGTRLTVL.

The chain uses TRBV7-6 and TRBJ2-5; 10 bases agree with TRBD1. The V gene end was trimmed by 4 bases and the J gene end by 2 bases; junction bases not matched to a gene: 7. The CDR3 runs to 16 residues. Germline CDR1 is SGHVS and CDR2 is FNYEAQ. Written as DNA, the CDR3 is TGTGCCAGCAGCTCTCGGGACAGGGGAGGGCAAGAGACCCAGTACTTC. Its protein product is CASSSRDRGGQETQYF.